In its sample, the clone carrying this T cell receptor (beta chain) was seen a few times. These data are taken from a study of blood T cell repertoires in COVID-19. About the study: Both acute and convalescent COVID-19 samples were obtained from the United States, Italy and Spain. In each case, the material was cDNA or gDNA derived from T cells, B-cell-depleted T cells, or PBMCs.

Original processing notes: It was from reference gene primer amplification that nucleated cell counts were estimated. Sequencing used immunoSEQ multiplex PCR; TCRdb keeps in-frame clones, though not all of them. That table furnishes V, J and clone size, whereas the DNA furnished D and trimming. The sample has under 350,000 clones, approximately 87% seen once; the top ten hold about 4.5%. The CDR3 length is 16 residues. V lost 1 base, J lost 1 base, and 10 bases lay in between. Germline V gene lookup returns CDR1 KGHSH and CDR2 LQKENI. The chain has TRBV18 and TRBJ2-2; tentatively, D is TRBD2 (5 bases). This TCR derives from a man between 60 and 75 years old who had recovered from COVID-19. The sequencing input was peripheral blood. The CDR3 is CASSPQRAGNTGELFF. CDR3 bases: TGTGCCAGCTCACCACAGAGGGCCGGGAACACCGGGGAGCTGTTTTTT. Full variable domain (rest looked up from reference TRBV18 and TRBJ2-2): NAGVMQNPRHLVRRRGQEARLRCSPMKGHSHVYWYRQLPEEGLKFMVYLQKENIIDESGMPKERFSAEFPKEGPSILRIQQVVRGDSAAYFCASSPQRAGNTGELFFGEGSRLTVL.